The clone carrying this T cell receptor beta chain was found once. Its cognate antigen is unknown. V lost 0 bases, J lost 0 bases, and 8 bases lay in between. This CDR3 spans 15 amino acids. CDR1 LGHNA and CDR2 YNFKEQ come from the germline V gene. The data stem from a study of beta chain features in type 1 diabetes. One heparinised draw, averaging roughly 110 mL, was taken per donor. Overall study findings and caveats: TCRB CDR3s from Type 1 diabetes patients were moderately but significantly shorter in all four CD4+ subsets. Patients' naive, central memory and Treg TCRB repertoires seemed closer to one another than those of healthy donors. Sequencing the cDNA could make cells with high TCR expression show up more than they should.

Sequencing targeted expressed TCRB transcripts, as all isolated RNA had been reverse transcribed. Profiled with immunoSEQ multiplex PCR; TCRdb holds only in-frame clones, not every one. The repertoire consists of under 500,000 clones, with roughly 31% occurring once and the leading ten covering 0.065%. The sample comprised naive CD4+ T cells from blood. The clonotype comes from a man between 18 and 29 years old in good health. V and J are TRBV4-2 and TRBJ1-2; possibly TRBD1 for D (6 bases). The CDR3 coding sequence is TGTGCCAGCAGCCAAGACAGGGGAGCTAACTATGGCTACACCTTC. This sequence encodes CASSQDRGANYGYTF.